This is a list of T cell receptor beta chains from one sample in a study of control samples from healthy donors and cancer patients. This table comes from immunoSEQ multiplex PCR, and its TCRdb copy is limited to in-frame clones, with some not included. The sample consists of 100,000 to 150,000 clones, roughly 90% of them appearing once. Sequencing used blood. The receptors come from a man between 18 and 29 years old in good health. Both conserved end residues are part of each CDR3. Fields, in order: J gene, V gene, D gene, clone size, CDR3 DNA, CDR3 protein. The D gene is left open where the match is weak. Size values are once, few and many counts, or a class for expanded clones, and some rows have none.

j_call: TRBJ2-3
v_call: TRBV28
d_call: TRBD2
clone_size: NA
cdr3_nt: TGTGCCAGCAGTTTAGGGGGGGGCACAGATACGCAGTATTTT
cdr3_aa: CASSLGGGTDTQYF

j_call: TRBJ1-1
v_call: TRBV6-5
d_call: NA
clone_size: NA
cdr3_nt: TGTGCCAGCCTGCTGAGGGGCGGGGGGACTGAAGCTTTCTTT
cdr3_aa: CASLLRGGGTEAFF

j_call: TRBJ1-1
v_call: TRBV6-1
d_call: NA
clone_size: many
cdr3_nt: TGTGCCAGCAGTGAAGGGCCAGAGAACACTGAAGCTTTCTTT
cdr3_aa: CASSEGPENTEAFF

j_call: TRBJ1-2
v_call: TRBV7-8
d_call: NA
clone_size: NA
cdr3_nt: TGTGCCAGCAGCCGAGGGGATAGGAGCCTCTATGGCTACACCTTC
cdr3_aa: CASSRGDRSLYGYTF

j_call: TRBJ2-2
v_call: TRBV7-8
d_call: NA
clone_size: NA
cdr3_nt: TGTGCCAGCAGCCCAGTAGGGGGGACCGGGGAGCTGTTTTTT
cdr3_aa: CASSPVGGTGELFF

j_call: TRBJ2-3
v_call: TRBV6-5
d_call: TRBD2
clone_size: NA
cdr3_nt: TGTGCCAGCAGTATTGGGACTAGCGGGAGAATTGCGCAGTATTTT
cdr3_aa: CASSIGTSGRIAQYF

j_call: TRBJ2-3
v_call: TRBV5-1
d_call: NA
clone_size: NA
cdr3_nt: TGCGCCAGCAGCTTGGAGAGGGGGAAAGCAGATACGCAGTATTTT
cdr3_aa: CASSLERGKADTQYF

j_call: TRBJ2-2
v_call: TRBV4-2
d_call: TRBD2
clone_size: many
cdr3_nt: TGTGCCAGCAGCCAAGAGTCGACTAGCGGGGGGGCCGGCGGGGAGCTGTTTTTT
cdr3_aa: CASSQESTSGGAGGELFF

j_call: TRBJ1-6
v_call: TRBV9
d_call: NA
clone_size: NA
cdr3_nt: TGTGCCAGCAGCATGAGAGGGGGGGGTGATTCACCCCTCCACTTT
cdr3_aa: CASSMRGGGDSPLHF

j_call: TRBJ2-1
v_call: TRBV2
d_call: NA
clone_size: NA
cdr3_nt: TGTGCCAGCAGCGGCGGACTTAACTCCTACAATGAGCAGTTCTTC
cdr3_aa: CASSGGLNSYNEQFF

j_call: TRBJ1-1
v_call: TRBV14
d_call: NA
clone_size: NA
cdr3_nt: TGTGCCAGCAGCGGGATACGAAACACTGAAGCTTTCTTT
cdr3_aa: CASSGIRNTEAFF

j_call: TRBJ2-2
v_call: TRBV19
d_call: TRBD2
clone_size: NA
cdr3_nt: TGTGCCAGTAGTATCGGACTAGCGGGAGCCGGGGAGCTGTTTTTT
cdr3_aa: CASSIGLAGAGELFF

j_call: TRBJ2-5
v_call: TRBV7-8
d_call: TRBD2
clone_size: NA
cdr3_nt: TGTGCCAGCAGCTCCTCCGGGACTAAAGAGACCCAGTACTTC
cdr3_aa: CASSSSGTKETQYF

j_call: TRBJ2-6
v_call: TRBV7-7
d_call: NA
clone_size: NA
cdr3_nt: TGTGCTAGCAGCTTAGGAATAGGGGCGGGGGCCAACGTCCTGACTTTC
cdr3_aa: CASSLGIGAGANVLTF

j_call: TRBJ2-3
v_call: TRBV7-9
d_call: NA
clone_size: NA
cdr3_nt: TGTGCCGCGAATTGGAGGGATGCAGATACGCAGTATTTT
cdr3_aa: CAANWRDADTQYF

j_call: TRBJ1-4
v_call: TRBV14
d_call: NA
clone_size: once
cdr3_nt: TGTGCCAGCAGCCAAGGGGCAACAACTAATGAAAAACTGTTTTTT
cdr3_aa: CASSQGATTNEKLFF

j_call: TRBJ2-1
v_call: TRBV11-1
d_call: TRBD2
clone_size: NA
cdr3_nt: TGTGCCAGCGGACGAAGGACTAGCGGGAGGGCCGATGAGCAGTTCTTC
cdr3_aa: CASGRRTSGRADEQFF

j_call: TRBJ2-7
v_call: TRBV5-5
d_call: TRBD1
clone_size: NA
cdr3_nt: TGTGCCAGCAGCTGGACAGGGTTCAAGAGGGAGCAGTACTTC
cdr3_aa: CASSWTGFKREQYF

j_call: TRBJ2-5
v_call: TRBV27
d_call: NA
clone_size: NA
cdr3_nt: TGTGCCAGCAGTCCCCTACCCGGGACCGCCCAAGAGACCCAGTACTTC
cdr3_aa: CASSPLPGTAQETQYF

j_call: TRBJ2-7
v_call: TRBV11-2
d_call: TRBD1
clone_size: NA
cdr3_nt: TGTGCCAGCAGCTTAGGGGACAGGGGGCGCGGGCGGTTCGAGCAGTACTTC
cdr3_aa: CASSLGDRGRGRFEQYF

j_call: TRBJ1-2
v_call: TRBV10-3
d_call: NA
clone_size: few
cdr3_nt: TGTGCCTCCCAAGTGGGGACGGAGGGCTACACCTTC
cdr3_aa: CASQVGTEGYTF

j_call: TRBJ2-5
v_call: TRBV7-2
d_call: NA
clone_size: NA
cdr3_nt: TGTGCCAGCAGCTTTAGCGAGACCCAGTACTTC
cdr3_aa: CASSFSETQYF

j_call: TRBJ1-2
v_call: TRBV30
d_call: TRBD1
clone_size: few
cdr3_nt: TGTGCCTGGAGTTCGACAGGGCCCAACTATGGCTACACCTTC
cdr3_aa: CAWSSTGPNYGYTF

j_call: TRBJ2-5
v_call: TRBV6-4
d_call: TRBD2
clone_size: NA
cdr3_nt: TGTGCCAGCAGTGACTCGAAGCGGGGCCAAGAGACCCAGTACTTC
cdr3_aa: CASSDSKRGQETQYF

j_call: TRBJ2-3
v_call: TRBV5-6
d_call: TRBD2
clone_size: NA
cdr3_nt: TGTGCCAGCAGCAATCCGGGACTAGCGGGATTTTTAGGCCCAGATACGCAGTATTTT
cdr3_aa: CASSNPGLAGFLGPDTQYF

j_call: TRBJ2-5
v_call: TRBV7-8
d_call: NA
clone_size: NA
cdr3_nt: TGTGCCAGCAGCCCGAGCGGTTTTCGGGAGACCCAGTACTTC
cdr3_aa: CASSPSGFRETQYF

j_call: TRBJ1-4
v_call: TRBV21-1
d_call: NA
clone_size: NA
cdr3_nt: TGTGCCAGCAGCAAATGTACGGGGCCGGCTAATGAAAAACTGTTTTTT
cdr3_aa: CASSKCTGPANEKLFF

j_call: TRBJ2-7
v_call: TRBV28
d_call: TRBD1
clone_size: NA
cdr3_nt: TGTGCCAGCAGTGCCCTGAGGACAGGGAGCTCCTACGAGCAGTACTTC
cdr3_aa: CASSALRTGSSYEQYF

j_call: TRBJ2-2
v_call: TRBV28
d_call: NA
clone_size: NA
cdr3_nt: TGTGCCAGCAGTCGCGCCGGGAACACCGGGGAGCTGTTTTTT
cdr3_aa: CASSRAGNTGELFF

j_call: TRBJ1-4
v_call: TRBV5-6
d_call: TRBD1
clone_size: NA
cdr3_nt: TGTGCCAGCAGCCGCCAAGGGACAGAAGACTATAATGAAAAACTGTTTTTT
cdr3_aa: CASSRQGTEDYNEKLFF

j_call: TRBJ2-3
v_call: TRBV5-1
d_call: TRBD2
clone_size: NA
cdr3_nt: TGCGCCAGCAGCTTGATAGGGACTAGTTCCACAGATACGCAGTATTTT
cdr3_aa: CASSLIGTSSTDTQYF

j_call: TRBJ2-3
v_call: TRBV7-8
d_call: NA
clone_size: NA
cdr3_nt: TGTGCCAGCAGCTTAGTAGGGAGATCAGATACGCAGTATTTT
cdr3_aa: CASSLVGRSDTQYF

j_call: TRBJ2-7
v_call: TRBV5-1
d_call: NA
clone_size: NA
cdr3_nt: TGCGCCAGCAGCGCTCCTACTAACTCCTACGAGCAGTACTTC
cdr3_aa: CASSAPTNSYEQYF

j_call: TRBJ2-1
v_call: TRBV5-1
d_call: NA
clone_size: NA
cdr3_nt: TGCGCCAGCAGCTTGCCGGGCCGGGGGAATGAGCAGTTCTTC
cdr3_aa: CASSLPGRGNEQFF

j_call: TRBJ2-1
v_call: TRBV6-4
d_call: TRBD2
clone_size: few
cdr3_nt: TGTGCCAGCAGTGACTCGTCAACGGGAGGCAATGAGCAGTTCTTC
cdr3_aa: CASSDSSTGGNEQFF

j_call: TRBJ2-7
v_call: TRBV9
d_call: TRBD2
clone_size: NA
cdr3_nt: TGTGCCAGCAGCGTAGCGGGGGGGCGGGCCTACGAGCAGTACTTC
cdr3_aa: CASSVAGGRAYEQYF

j_call: TRBJ1-2
v_call: TRBV7-6
d_call: NA
clone_size: few
cdr3_nt: TGTGCCAGCAGCTTAGGTTCTGGGGGAGTCTATGGCTACACCTTC
cdr3_aa: CASSLGSGGVYGYTF

j_call: TRBJ1-5
v_call: TRBV19
d_call: NA
clone_size: NA
cdr3_nt: TGTGCCAGTAGTATGGGAGGAAGCAATCAGCCCCAGCATTTT
cdr3_aa: CASSMGGSNQPQHF

j_call: TRBJ2-1
v_call: TRBV7-3
d_call: NA
clone_size: NA
cdr3_nt: TGTGCCAGCAGCCGAACACTAGGTAATGAGCAGTTCTTC
cdr3_aa: CASSRTLGNEQFF

j_call: TRBJ2-1
v_call: TRBV11-2
d_call: NA
clone_size: NA
cdr3_nt: TGTGCCAGCAGCTTTACCCCGCCCAACAATGAGCAGTTCTTC
cdr3_aa: CASSFTPPNNEQFF

j_call: TRBJ2-1
v_call: TRBV9
d_call: NA
clone_size: few
cdr3_nt: TGTGCCAGCAGCGTAGTTGGGGGGGCAGGAGAGCAGTTCTTC
cdr3_aa: CASSVVGGAGEQFF

j_call: TRBJ1-6
v_call: TRBV11-2
d_call: NA
clone_size: NA
cdr3_nt: TGTGCCAGCAGCTTATCCCACAGTAATTCACCCCTCCACTTT
cdr3_aa: CASSLSHSNSPLHF

j_call: TRBJ2-5
v_call: TRBV7-2
d_call: TRBD2
clone_size: NA
cdr3_nt: TGTGCCAGCAGCTTAGATGCTAGCGGGAGTGGAAAAGAGACCCAGTACTTC
cdr3_aa: CASSLDASGSGKETQYF